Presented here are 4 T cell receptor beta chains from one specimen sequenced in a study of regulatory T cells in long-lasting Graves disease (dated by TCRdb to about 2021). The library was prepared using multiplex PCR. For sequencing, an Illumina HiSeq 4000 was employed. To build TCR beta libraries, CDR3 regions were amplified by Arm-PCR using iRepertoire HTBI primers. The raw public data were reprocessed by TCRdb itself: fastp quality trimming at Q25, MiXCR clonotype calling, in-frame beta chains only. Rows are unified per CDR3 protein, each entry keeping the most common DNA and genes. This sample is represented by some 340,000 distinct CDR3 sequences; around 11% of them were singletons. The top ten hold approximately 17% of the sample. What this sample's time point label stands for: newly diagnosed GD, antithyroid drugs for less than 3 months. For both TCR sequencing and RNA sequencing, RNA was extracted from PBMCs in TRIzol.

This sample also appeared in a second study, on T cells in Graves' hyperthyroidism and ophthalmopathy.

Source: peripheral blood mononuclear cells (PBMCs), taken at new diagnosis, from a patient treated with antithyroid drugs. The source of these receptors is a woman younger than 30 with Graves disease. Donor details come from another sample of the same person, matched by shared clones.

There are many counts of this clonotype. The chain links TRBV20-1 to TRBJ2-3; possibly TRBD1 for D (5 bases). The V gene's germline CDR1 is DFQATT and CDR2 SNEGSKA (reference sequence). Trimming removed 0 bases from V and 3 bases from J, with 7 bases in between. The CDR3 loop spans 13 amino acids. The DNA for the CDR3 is TGCAGTGCTAGAGAGGGGCTGACAGATACGCAGTATTTT. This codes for CSAREGLTDTQYF.

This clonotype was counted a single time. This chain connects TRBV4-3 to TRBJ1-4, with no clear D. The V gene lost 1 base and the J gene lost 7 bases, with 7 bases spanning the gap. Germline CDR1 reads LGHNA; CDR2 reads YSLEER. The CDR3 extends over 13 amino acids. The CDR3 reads CASSQGWAEKLFF. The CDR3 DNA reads TGCGCCAGCAGCCAAGGGTGGGCTGAAAAACTGTTTTTT.

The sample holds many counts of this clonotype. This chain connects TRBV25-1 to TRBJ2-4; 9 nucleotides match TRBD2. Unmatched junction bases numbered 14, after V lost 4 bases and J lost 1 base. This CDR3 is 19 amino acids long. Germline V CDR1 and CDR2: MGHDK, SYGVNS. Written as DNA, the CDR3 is TGTGCCAGCAGTGGGACGGGGGATAGCGGGGGTGTTGCCAAAAACATTCAGTACTTC. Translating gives CASSGTGDSGGVAKNIQYF.

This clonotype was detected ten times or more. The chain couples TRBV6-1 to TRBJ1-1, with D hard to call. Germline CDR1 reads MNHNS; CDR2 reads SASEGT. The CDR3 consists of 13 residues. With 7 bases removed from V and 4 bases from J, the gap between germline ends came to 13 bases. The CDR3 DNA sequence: TGTGCCAGCACCGCGGGGTTGGGCACTGAAGCTTTCTTT. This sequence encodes CASTAGLGTEAFF.